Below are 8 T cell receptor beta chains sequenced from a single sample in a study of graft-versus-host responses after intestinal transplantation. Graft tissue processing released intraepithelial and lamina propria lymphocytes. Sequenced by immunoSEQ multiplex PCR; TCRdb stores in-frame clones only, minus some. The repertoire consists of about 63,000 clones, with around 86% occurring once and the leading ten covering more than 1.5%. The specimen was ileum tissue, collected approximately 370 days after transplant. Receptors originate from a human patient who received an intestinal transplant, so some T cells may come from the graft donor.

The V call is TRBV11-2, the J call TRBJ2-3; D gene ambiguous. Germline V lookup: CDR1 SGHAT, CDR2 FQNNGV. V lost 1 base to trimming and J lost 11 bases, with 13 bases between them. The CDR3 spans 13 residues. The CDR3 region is CASSLGEPLRQYF. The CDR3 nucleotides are TGTGCCAGCAGCTTAGGAGAACCCCTTAGGCAGTATTTT.

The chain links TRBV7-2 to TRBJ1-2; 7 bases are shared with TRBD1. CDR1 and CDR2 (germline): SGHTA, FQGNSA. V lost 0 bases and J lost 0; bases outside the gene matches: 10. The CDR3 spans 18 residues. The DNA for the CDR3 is TGTGCCAGCAGCTTAGCGCCGACAGGGATCCAAGCTAACTATGGCTACACCTTC. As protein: CASSLAPTGIQANYGYTF.

The CDR3 is CASKTKYTDTQYF. The CDR3 bases are TGTGCCAGTAAAACCAAATACACAGATACGCAGTATTTT. V and J are TRBV19 and TRBJ2-3; D gene uncertain. The germline V gene encodes CDR1 LNHDA and CDR2 SQIVND (reference sequence). V was shortened by 7 bases and J by 2 bases, with 10 bases between the two germline ends. The CDR3 spans 13 residues.

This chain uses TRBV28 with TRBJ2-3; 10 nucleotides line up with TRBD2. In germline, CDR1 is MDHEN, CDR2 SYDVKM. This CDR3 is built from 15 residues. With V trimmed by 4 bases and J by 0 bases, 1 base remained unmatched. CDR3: CASSSTSGSTDTQYF. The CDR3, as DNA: TGTGCCAGCAGTTCGACTAGCGGGAGCACAGATACGCAGTATTTT.

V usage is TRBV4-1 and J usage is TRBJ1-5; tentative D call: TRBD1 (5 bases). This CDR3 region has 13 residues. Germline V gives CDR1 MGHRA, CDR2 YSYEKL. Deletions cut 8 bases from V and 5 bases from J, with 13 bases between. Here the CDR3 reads CASSSGRDQPQHF. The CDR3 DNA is TGCGCCAGCTCGTCAGGGAGGGATCAGCCCCAGCATTTT.

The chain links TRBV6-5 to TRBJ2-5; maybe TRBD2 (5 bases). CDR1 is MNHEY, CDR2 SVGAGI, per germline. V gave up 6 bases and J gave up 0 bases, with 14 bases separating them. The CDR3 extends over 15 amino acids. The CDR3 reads CASSDGVGYQETQYF. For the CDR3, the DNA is TGTGCCAGCAGCGACGGGGTGGGGTACCAAGAGACCCAGTACTTC.

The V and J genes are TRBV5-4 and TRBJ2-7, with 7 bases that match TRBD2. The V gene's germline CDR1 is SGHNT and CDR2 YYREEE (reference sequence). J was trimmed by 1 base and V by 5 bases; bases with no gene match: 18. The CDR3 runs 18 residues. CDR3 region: CASSPLDDREDPSYEQYF. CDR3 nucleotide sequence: TGTGCCAGCAGTCCTTTAGACGACCGGGAGGATCCTTCCTACGAGCAGTACTTC.

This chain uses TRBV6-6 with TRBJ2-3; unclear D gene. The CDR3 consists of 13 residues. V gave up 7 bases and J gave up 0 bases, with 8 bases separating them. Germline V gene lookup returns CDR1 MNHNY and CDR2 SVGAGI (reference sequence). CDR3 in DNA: TGTGCCAGCAAACAGAGAAGCACAGATACGCAGTATTTT. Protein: CASKQRSTDTQYF.